The text below deals with one T cell receptor beta chain. What it binds is unknown. The CDR3 consists of 16 residues. Germline values: CDR1 SGDLS, CDR2 YYNGEE. V lost 0 bases to trimming and J lost 8 bases; unmatched junction nucleotides: 8. This sample was included in a study of T cell responses to AZD1222 COVID-19 vaccine. Findings of the study overall: Reportedly, close to half of spike-specific TCRs are directed against unmutated variant regions. Sampling that yielded the repertoires occurred only after the peak T cell response.

The repertoire was sequenced with immunoSEQ multiplex PCR; TCRdb's copy has only in-frame clones and lacks some. Here the sample spans around 180,000 clones, 88% being singletons. The TCR sequence derives from an adult who received the AZD1222 COVID-19 vaccine. The rearrangement uses TRBV9 and TRBJ1-3, with 10 bases identical to TRBD1. The material sequenced was peripheral blood, taken 28 days after the second AZD1222 dose. For the CDR3, the DNA is TGTGCCAGCAGCGTAGGACAGGGGGCCATTGAGGACACCATATATTTT. This translates into CASSVGQGAIEDTIYF.